Detailed here is one T cell receptor (beta chain). The V gene's germline CDR1 is LGHDT and CDR2 YNNKEL (reference sequence). The CDR3 spans 15 residues. Trimming removed 7 bases from V and 1 base from J, with 14 bases in between. The sample is drawn from a study of blood T cells in healthy people across ages. Using a J-beta primer mix together with a sample-barcoded 5' primer, a second PCR was run for about 7 to 12 cycles. TCRdb re-analysed the 5' RACE reads in MiXCR, keeping a single row per CDR3 protein. Of 1.5 million to 2 million distinct CDR3 sequences in the sample, roughly 27% were seen once. This TCR derives from a woman aged 25 to 39 in good health. V usage is TRBV3-1 and J usage is TRBJ2-1; D gene ambiguous. The specimen sequenced was blood. The CDR3 bases are TGTGCCAGCACCTTCCAAATCCGTTCCTACAATGAGCAGTTCTTC. Amino acid sequence: CASTFQIRSYNEQFF.